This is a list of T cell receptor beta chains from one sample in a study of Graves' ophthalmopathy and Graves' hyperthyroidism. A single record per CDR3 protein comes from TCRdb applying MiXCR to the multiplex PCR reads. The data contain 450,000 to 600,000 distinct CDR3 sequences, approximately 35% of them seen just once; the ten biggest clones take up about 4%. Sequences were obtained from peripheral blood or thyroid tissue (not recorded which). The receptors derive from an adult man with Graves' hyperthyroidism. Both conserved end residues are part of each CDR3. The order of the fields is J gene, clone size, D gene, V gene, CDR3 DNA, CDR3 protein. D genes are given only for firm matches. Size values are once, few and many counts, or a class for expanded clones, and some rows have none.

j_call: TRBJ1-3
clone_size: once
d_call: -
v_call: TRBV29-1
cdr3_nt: TGCAGCGTTGAGCGGGGTAACGGCTATGGCTACACCATATATTTT
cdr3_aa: CSVERGNGYGYTIYF

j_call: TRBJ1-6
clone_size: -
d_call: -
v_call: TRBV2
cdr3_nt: TGTGCCAGCAGTGAACGTTCTACGAGGTTGGAGGCCTCGCCCCTCCACTTT
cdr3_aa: CASSERSTRLEASPLHF

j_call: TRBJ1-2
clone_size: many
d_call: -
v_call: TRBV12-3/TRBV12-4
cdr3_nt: TGTGCCAGCAGTTTAGGCGGGGGCCAGGGCTATGGCTACACCTTC
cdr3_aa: CASSLGGGQGYGYTF

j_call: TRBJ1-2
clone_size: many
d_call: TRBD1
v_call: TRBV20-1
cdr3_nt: TGCAGTGCTAGAGAGAGTCCCGGGACAGGGAACTATGGCTACACCTTC
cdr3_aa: CSARESPGTGNYGYTF

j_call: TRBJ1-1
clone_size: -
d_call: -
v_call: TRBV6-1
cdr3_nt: TGTGCCAGCAGTGAAGAGTTGGGGCAAGCTTCCTTT
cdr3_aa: CASSEELGQASF

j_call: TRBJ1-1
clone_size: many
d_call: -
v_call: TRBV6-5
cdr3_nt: TGTGCCAGCAGTCGCACAAAGAACACTGAAGCTTTCTTT
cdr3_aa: CASSRTKNTEAFF

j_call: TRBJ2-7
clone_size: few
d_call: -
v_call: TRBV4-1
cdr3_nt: TGCGCCAGCAGCCAGTCCCAGGGTAGCGAAGAAGTCTACGAGCAGTACTTC
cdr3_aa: CASSQSQGSEEVYEQYF

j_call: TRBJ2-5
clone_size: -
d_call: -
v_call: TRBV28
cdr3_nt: TGTGCCAGCAGTTCATGGGACGAAGGGGATCAAGAGACCCAGTACTTC
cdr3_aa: CASSSWDEGDQETQYF

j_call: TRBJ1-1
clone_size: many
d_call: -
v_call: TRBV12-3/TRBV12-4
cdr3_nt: TGTGCCAGCAGTTTGAGCAGCAAGGGTGAAGCTTTCTTT
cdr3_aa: CASSLSSKGEAFF

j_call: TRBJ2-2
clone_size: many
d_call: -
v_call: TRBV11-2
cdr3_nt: TGTGCCAGCAGCGCCCAGTATATCGGGGAGCTGTTTTTT
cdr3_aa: CASSAQYIGELFF

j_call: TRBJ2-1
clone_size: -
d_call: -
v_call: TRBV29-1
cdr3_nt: TGCAGCGTTGAATTGGATGAGCAGTTCTTC
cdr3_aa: CSVELDEQFF